This TCR beta chain comes out of a study of regulatory T cells in long-lasting Graves disease. Study-wide results and caveats: A greater number of public clonotypes (under 3,000) was shared by persistent patients than by new patients (approximately 910).

This clonotype was recorded many times. Its antigen remains unidentified. As for time point: newly diagnosed GD, antithyroid drugs for less than 3 months. The TCR library was prepared using RNA isolated from PBMCs. TCR beta libraries were built with iRepertoire HTBI primers and Arm-PCR of CDR3 regions. TCRdb recomputed calls from the multiplex PCR reads with MiXCR, one row per CDR3 protein. The sample has about 460,000 distinct CDR3 sequences; around 15% are singletons. This sample also appeared in a second study, on T cells in Graves' hyperthyroidism and ophthalmopathy. That source reports: Blood also contained most expanded thyroid clonotypes above 0.001.

Sequences were derived from peripheral blood mononuclear cells (PBMCs), sampled at new diagnosis, from a patient treated with antithyroid drugs. The sequence derives from a woman aged 45-59 years with Graves disease.

CDR3 coding DNA: TGTGCCAGCAGTTTATCAAACAGGGGAGACGGCTACACCTTC. Translation: CASSLSNRGDGYTF. J is TRBJ1-2 and V is TRBV28, with TRBD1 matching 7 bases. Germline CDR1 is MDHEN and CDR2 is SYDVKM. Trimming cost V 1 base and J 8 bases; bases outside gene matches: 7. CDR3 length equals 14 residues.